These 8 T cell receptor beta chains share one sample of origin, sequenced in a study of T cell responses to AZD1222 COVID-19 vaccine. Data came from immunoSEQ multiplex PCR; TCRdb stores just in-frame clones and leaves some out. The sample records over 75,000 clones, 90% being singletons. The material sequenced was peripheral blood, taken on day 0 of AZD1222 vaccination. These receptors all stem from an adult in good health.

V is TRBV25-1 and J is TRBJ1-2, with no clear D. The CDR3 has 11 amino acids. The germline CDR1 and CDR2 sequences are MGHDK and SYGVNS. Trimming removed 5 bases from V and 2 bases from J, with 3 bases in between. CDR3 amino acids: CASSRNYGYTF. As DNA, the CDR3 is TGTGCCAGCAGTCGCAACTATGGCTACACCTTC.

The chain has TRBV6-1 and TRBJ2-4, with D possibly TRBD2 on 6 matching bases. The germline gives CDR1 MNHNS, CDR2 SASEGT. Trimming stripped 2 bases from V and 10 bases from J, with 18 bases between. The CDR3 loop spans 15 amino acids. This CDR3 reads CASSESVYGGRIQYF. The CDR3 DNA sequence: TGTGCCAGCAGTGAATCGGTTTACGGGGGTCGGATTCAGTACTTC.

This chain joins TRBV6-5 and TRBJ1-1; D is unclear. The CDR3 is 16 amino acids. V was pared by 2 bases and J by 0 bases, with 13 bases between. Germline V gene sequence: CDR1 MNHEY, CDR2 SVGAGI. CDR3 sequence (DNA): TGTGCCAGCAGTTACGCAGCACAACGAATGAACACTGAAGCTTTCTTT. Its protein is CASSYAAQRMNTEAFF.

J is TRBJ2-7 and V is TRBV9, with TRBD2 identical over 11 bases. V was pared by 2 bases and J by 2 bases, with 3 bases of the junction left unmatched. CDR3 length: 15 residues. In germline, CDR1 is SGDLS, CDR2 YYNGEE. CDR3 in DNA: TGTGCCAGCAGCGTGACTAGCGGGGAAACCTACGAGCAGTACTTC. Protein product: CASSVTSGETYEQYF. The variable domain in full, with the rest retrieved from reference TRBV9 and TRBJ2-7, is DSGVTQTPKHLITATGQRVTLRCSPRSGDLSVYWYQQSLDQGLQFLIQYYNGEERAKGNILERFSAQQFPDLHSELNLSSLELGDSALYFCASSVTSGETYEQYFGPGTRLTVT.

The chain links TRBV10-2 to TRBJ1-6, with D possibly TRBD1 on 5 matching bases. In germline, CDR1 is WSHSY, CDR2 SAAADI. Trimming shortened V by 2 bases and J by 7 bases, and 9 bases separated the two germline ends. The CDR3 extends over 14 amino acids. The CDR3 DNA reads TGCGCCAGCAGTGAGCGGGAGGGGAATTCACCCCTCCACTTT. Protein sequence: CASSEREGNSPLHF.

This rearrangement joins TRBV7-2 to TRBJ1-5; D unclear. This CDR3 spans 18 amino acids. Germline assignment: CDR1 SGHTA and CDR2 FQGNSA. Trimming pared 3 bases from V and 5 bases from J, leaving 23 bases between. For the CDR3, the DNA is TGTGCCAGCAGCTTTAGAGAAAAGACCCCCTTAATAGATCAGCCCCAGCATTTT. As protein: CASSFREKTPLIDQPQHF.

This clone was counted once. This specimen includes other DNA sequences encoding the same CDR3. The DNA for the CDR3 is TGTGCCACCAGCAGAGCGGCCGGGGAGCTGTTTTTT. Its protein is CATSRAAGELFF. The chain has TRBV15 and TRBJ2-2; no clear D gene. The CDR3 runs 12 residues. V was pared by 1 base and J by 6 bases, with 3 bases between. Germline V gene data show CDR1 as LNHNV and CDR2 as YYDKDF (reference sequence).

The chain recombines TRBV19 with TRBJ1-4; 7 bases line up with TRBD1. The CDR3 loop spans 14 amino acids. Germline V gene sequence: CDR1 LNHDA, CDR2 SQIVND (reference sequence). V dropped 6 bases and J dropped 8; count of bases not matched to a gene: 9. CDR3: CASRSKGAREKLFF. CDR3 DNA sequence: TGTGCCAGTAGATCAAAGGGGGCGCGGGAAAAACTGTTTTTT. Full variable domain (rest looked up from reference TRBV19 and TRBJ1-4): DGGITQSPKYLFRKEGQNVTLSCEQNLNHDAMYWYRQDPGQGLRLIYYSQIVNDFQKGDIAEGYSVSREKKESFPLTVTSAQKNPTAFYLCASRSKGAREKLFFGSGTQLSVL.